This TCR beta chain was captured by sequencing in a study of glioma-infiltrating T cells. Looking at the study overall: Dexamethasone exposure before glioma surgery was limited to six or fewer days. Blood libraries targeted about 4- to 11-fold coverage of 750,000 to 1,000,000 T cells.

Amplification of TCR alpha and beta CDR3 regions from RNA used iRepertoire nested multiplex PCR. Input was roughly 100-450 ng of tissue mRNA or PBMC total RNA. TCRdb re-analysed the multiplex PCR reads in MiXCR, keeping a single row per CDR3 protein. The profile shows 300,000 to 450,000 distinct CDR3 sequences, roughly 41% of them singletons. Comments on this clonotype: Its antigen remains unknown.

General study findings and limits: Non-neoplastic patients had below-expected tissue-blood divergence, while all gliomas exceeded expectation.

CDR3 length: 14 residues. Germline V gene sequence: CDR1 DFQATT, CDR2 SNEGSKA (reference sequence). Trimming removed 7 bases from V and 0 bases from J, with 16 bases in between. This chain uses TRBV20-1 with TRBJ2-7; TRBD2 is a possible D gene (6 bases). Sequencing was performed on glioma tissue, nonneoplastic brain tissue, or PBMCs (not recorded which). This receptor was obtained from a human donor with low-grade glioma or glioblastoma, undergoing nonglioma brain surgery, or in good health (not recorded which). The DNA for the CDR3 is TGCAGTGGTAAGACTAGAGGAGTCTCCTACGAGCAGTACTTC. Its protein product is CSGKTRGVSYEQYF.